This T cell receptor beta chain comes out of a study of cytomegalovirus exposure and HLA in healthy donors. Notes on the study in general: Sequences of the TCR beta chain were said to predict the HLA-A and HLA-B alleles of most subjects accurately. The majority of TCR sequences were rare, yet some public TCRs appeared in many donors. A later analysis, which compared TCR beta chains of equal frequency, found the HLA-associated ones more clonally expanded.

13 Jbeta primers and 60 Vbeta primers were used for the PCR. Authors' analysis steps: The authors later counted 65 million to 80 million unique TCR beta chains, 9.5 million to 13 million of them shared. Clones were read by immunoSEQ multiplex PCR, and TCRdb kept only the in-frame ones, dropping some. The D gene and trimming were derived from the DNA, and the V and J assignments and clone size from that table. The sample holds more than 85,000 clones; approximately 71% are singletons and the top ten take roughly 9.3%. On this clone: The antigen remains unidentified.

Trimming shortened V by 4 bases and J by 2 bases, and 11 bases separated the two germline ends. CDR3 length equals 14 residues. Germline CDR1 SGHNT, CDR2 YYREEE (reference sequence). This TCR was sampled from a male donor in good health and CMV-seropositive. The specimen was PBMCs. The chain carries TRBV5-4 and TRBJ2-3; possible D gene TRBD2, 6 bases. In DNA form, the CDR3 reads TGTGCCAGCAGCGAAAGCGGGCCCACAGATACGCAGTATTTT. Translation gives CASSESGPTDTQYF.